The entry that follows covers one TCR beta chain sequence. Its antigen remains unidentified. Per-nucleotide qualities are absent, and no much larger clonotype sits a single base away. Another Seattle source contributed samples from volunteer blood donors who had recovered from COVID-19. Whole blood was collected in K2EDTA tubes by collaborating institutions according to the institutions' own protocols. For TCRbeta analysis, collaborators shipped samples as frozen whole blood, isolated PBMCs, or DNA extracted from either of those sample types. This sample is part of a study of blood T cell repertoires in COVID-19 (dated by TCRdb to the early 2020s). The study in broad terms: Samples covering the acute and convalescent phases of COVID-19 were provided by collaborators in the United States, Italy and Spain. The material from the prospective study consisted of cDNA or gDNA derived from T cells, B-cell-depleted T cells, or PBMCs. Subjects who had been exposed to COVID-19, were actively infected with it, or had recovered from it provided the deeply sampled blood TCRbeta repertoires that made up the dataset. The repertoires were released in a freely available public database intended as a resource for research on the immune response to SARS-CoV-2. Samples were obtained from the ongoing ImmuneRACE study (first 160 participants) and from about 1,300 subjects provided by 6 global collaborators. The sample metadata nearly always contained a de-identified subject ID, COVID-19 status, age in years and sex. HLA class I and class II types, where available, came from metadata supplied by the sample provider rather than from assay-based typing.

TCRbeta CDR3 regions were amplified from genomic DNA by means of the immunoSEQ Assay, a bias-controlled multiplex PCR. On the authors' methods: The number of nucleated cells in each sample was estimated by amplification of reference gene primers within the assay. Sequence reads were collapsed and filtered to measure the absolute abundance of every unique TCRbeta CDR3 rearrangement. For each sample, productive Simpson clonality was calculated by taking the square root of Simpson's diversity index across productive rearrangements. This immuneACCESS table, as held by TCRdb, lists in-frame sequences with V and J called but not all clones. Of the missing ones, under half trace to an unresolved V gene in checked studies; the others have no known cause. Clonal size and the V and J genes are those of that table, whereas D and trimming came from the DNA. A total of fewer than 300,000 clones appear in this sample, 86% of them only once. The ten largest clones capture roughly 9.8% of the sample.

The CDR3 holds 15 amino acids from the cysteine to the phenylalanine. Here the CDR3 DNA is all that survives: 45 bases in frame from base 1. CDR1 and CDR2, looked up from the germline V gene, are SGHTA and FQGNSA. Clipping removes 3 bases from V and 5 bases from J, with 9 as the unmatched junction base count. Study-wide findings and limitations: The quantity of clinical and demographic metadata differed by source and by participant and was supplied without curation.

The TCR comes from a man in his forties or fifties who had recovered from COVID-19. Source material: peripheral blood. This sequence uses TRBV7-2 and TRBJ2-5, with 7 bases in between that match TRBD2. The DNA sequence is as follows: TGTGCCAGCAGCTTCTTGGGGGGGAGCCAGGAGACCCAGTACTTC. The resulting protein is CASSFLGGSQETQYF.